This is a list of T cell receptor beta chains from one sample in a study of cytomegalovirus exposure and HLA in healthy donors. Clones were sequenced by immunoSEQ multiplex PCR, and TCRdb holds only the in-frame ones, with some missing. Of over 50,000 clones detected, almost 97% appear once; the ten largest clones hold around 1.2%. The sequencing sample was made of PBMCs. These receptors all come from a woman between 18 and 29 years old in good health and CMV-seronegative. The CDR3 runs from the conserved cysteine through the conserved F or W. Fields, in order: clone size, J gene, D gene, V gene, CDR3 DNA, CDR3 protein. A D gene is named only where the DNA matches it firmly. A row's size may be missing; if present it is once, few, many or a size class.

abundance: NA
j_gene: TRBJ1-1
d_gene: NA
v_gene: TRBV2
CDR3nt: TGTGCCAGCAGGAACAGGGCGGTTGGCACTGAAGCTTTCTTT
CDR3aa: CASRNRAVGTEAFF

abundance: NA
j_gene: TRBJ2-1
d_gene: TRBD1
v_gene: TRBV28
CDR3nt: TGTGCCAGCGCGACAGGGGTGGGTTACAATGAGCAGTTCTTC
CDR3aa: CASATGVGYNEQFF

abundance: NA
j_gene: TRBJ1-1
d_gene: TRBD1
v_gene: TRBV13
CDR3nt: TGTGCCAGCAGCTTAGCAGGGGGGAACACTGAAGCTTTCTTT
CDR3aa: CASSLAGGNTEAFF

abundance: NA
j_gene: TRBJ2-2
d_gene: NA
v_gene: TRBV4-1
CDR3nt: TGCGCCAGCAGCCAAGGGGCGGGCAACCCGGCTTCGGACACCGGGGAGCTGTTTTTT
CDR3aa: CASSQGAGNPASDTGELFF

abundance: NA
j_gene: TRBJ2-7
d_gene: NA
v_gene: TRBV5-4
CDR3nt: TGTGCCAGCCAGCCGGCGGGCGGCCCCTACGAGCAGTACTTC
CDR3aa: CASQPAGGPYEQYF

abundance: NA
j_gene: TRBJ1-5
d_gene: NA
v_gene: TRBV6-5
CDR3nt: TGTGCCAGCAGACCGACAGAGGATCAGCCCCAGCATTTT
CDR3aa: CASRPTEDQPQHF

abundance: NA
j_gene: TRBJ2-3
d_gene: NA
v_gene: TRBV5-1
CDR3nt: TGCGCCAGCAGCTTGAAAGTTGGCGGGCCGGGAGATACGCAGTATTTT
CDR3aa: CASSLKVGGPGDTQYF

abundance: NA
j_gene: TRBJ2-1
d_gene: TRBD2
v_gene: TRBV4-3
CDR3nt: TGCGCCAGCAGCCCCGGACTAGCGCGGGGGAATGAGCAGTTCTTC
CDR3aa: CASSPGLARGNEQFF

abundance: NA
j_gene: TRBJ1-4
d_gene: NA
v_gene: TRBV4-3
CDR3nt: TGCGCCAGCAGCCAAGATCTGTGGCAGGCAAACGGGGCTAATGAAAAACTGTTTTTT
CDR3aa: CASSQDLWQANGANEKLFF

abundance: NA
j_gene: TRBJ1-3
d_gene: NA
v_gene: TRBV20-1
CDR3nt: TGCAGTGCTAGGGCCCTAGGTACCATATATTTT
CDR3aa: CSARALGTIYF

abundance: NA
j_gene: TRBJ2-5
d_gene: TRBD1
v_gene: TRBV9
CDR3nt: TGTGCCAGCAGCGTAGGAGGGGGCGAGACCCAGTACTTC
CDR3aa: CASSVGGGETQYF

abundance: NA
j_gene: TRBJ2-4
d_gene: NA
v_gene: TRBV7-2
CDR3nt: TGTGCCAGCAGCTTAATGGTGGGGGGAAACATTCAGTACTTC
CDR3aa: CASSLMVGGNIQYF

abundance: once
j_gene: TRBJ1-4
d_gene: NA
v_gene: TRBV5-1
CDR3nt: TGCGCCAGCCGGGGGGCGGGGGCGACTAATGAAAAACTGTTTTTT
CDR3aa: CASRGAGATNEKLFF

abundance: NA
j_gene: TRBJ2-5
d_gene: NA
v_gene: TRBV11-2
CDR3nt: TGTGCCAGCAGCTTAAGCCGGGAAGGGACCCAGTACTTC
CDR3aa: CASSLSREGTQYF

abundance: NA
j_gene: TRBJ2-7
d_gene: TRBD2
v_gene: TRBV7-3
CDR3nt: TGTGCCAGCAGCCCCGGGGTAGCGGGGACCTACGAGCAGTACTTC
CDR3aa: CASSPGVAGTYEQYF

abundance: NA
j_gene: TRBJ2-3
d_gene: NA
v_gene: TRBV28
CDR3nt: TGTGCCAGCAGTTTAGCCCGCAGGGGTAGCACAGATACGCAGTATTTT
CDR3aa: CASSLARRGSTDTQYF

abundance: once
j_gene: TRBJ1-3
d_gene: TRBD1
v_gene: TRBV28
CDR3nt: TGTGCCAGCAGCACGACAGGGGTCGGAAACACCATATATTTT
CDR3aa: CASSTTGVGNTIYF

abundance: NA
j_gene: TRBJ2-2
d_gene: NA
v_gene: TRBV7-9
CDR3nt: TGTGCCAGCAGCTTAGCGGTACACCCGAACACCGGGGAGCTGTTTTTT
CDR3aa: CASSLAVHPNTGELFF

abundance: NA
j_gene: TRBJ2-7
d_gene: NA
v_gene: TRBV18
CDR3nt: TGTGCCAGCTCACCACTTCAGGGGTTGGCCTACGAGCAGTACTTC
CDR3aa: CASSPLQGLAYEQYF

abundance: NA
j_gene: TRBJ2-3
d_gene: TRBD1
v_gene: TRBV7-3
CDR3nt: TGTGCCAGCAGCTTAACGGGTCACAGGGGGCGCCGGAGTCCCACAGATACGCAGTATTTT
CDR3aa: CASSLTGHRGRRSPTDTQYF